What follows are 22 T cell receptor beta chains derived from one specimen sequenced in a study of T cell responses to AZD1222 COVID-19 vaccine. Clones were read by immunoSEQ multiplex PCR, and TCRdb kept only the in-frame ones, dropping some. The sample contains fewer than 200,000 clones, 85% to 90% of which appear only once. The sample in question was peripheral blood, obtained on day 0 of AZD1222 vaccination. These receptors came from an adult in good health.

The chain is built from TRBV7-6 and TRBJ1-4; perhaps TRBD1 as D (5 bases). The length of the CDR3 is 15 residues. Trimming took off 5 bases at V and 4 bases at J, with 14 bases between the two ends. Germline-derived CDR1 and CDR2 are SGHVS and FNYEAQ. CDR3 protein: CASSLTPGFNEKLFF. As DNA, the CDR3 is TGTGCCAGCAGCCTAACCCCAGGGTTTAATGAAAAACTGTTTTTT.

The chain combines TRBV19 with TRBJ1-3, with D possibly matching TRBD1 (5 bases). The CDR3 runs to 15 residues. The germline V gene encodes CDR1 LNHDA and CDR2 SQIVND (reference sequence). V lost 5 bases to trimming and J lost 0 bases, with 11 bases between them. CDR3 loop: CASSRGTYSGNTIYF. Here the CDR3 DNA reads TGTGCCAGTAGTCGGGGGACCTACTCTGGAAACACCATATATTTT.

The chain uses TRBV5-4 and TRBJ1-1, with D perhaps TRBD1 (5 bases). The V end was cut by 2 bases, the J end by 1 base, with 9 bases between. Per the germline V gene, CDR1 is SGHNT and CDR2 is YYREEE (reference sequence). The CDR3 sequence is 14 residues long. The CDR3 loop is CASSFAGRNTEAFF. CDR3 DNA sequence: TGTGCCAGCAGCTTCGCAGGGAGGAACACTGAAGCTTTCTTT.

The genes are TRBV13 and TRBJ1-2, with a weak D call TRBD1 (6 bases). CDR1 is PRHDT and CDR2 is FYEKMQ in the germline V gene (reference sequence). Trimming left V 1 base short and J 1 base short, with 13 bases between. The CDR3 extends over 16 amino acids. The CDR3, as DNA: TGTGCCAGCAGCTTAGCTCTTGGCAGGGGTAACTATGGCTACACCTTC. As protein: CASSLALGRGNYGYTF.

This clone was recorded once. CDR3 DNA sequence: TGTGCCAGTAGTGCACGGACTGGAACTAATGAAAAACTGTTTTTT. Translation gives CASSARTGTNEKLFF. V usage is TRBV19 and J usage is TRBJ1-4; D is unresolved. This CDR3 region has 15 residues. The germline V gene encodes CDR1 LNHDA and CDR2 SQIVND (reference sequence). Trimming pared 5 bases from V and 1 base from J, leaving 11 bases between.

In DNA, the CDR3 is TGTGCCAGTAGTAGGGGGGGGCATCTCTTCCAAGAGACCCAGTACTTC. As protein: CASSRGGHLFQETQYF. V gene TRBV19 combines with J gene TRBJ2-5; weak D call: TRBD2 (7 bases). The CDR3 has 16 amino acids. The V and J ends lost 4 bases and 1 base respectively, with 16 bases between them. Germline-derived CDR1 and CDR2 are LNHDA and SQIVND (reference sequence). The full variable domain, with the rest looked up from reference TRBV19 and TRBJ2-5, is DGGITQSPKYLFRKEGQNVTLSCEQNLNHDAMYWYRQDPGQGLRLIYYSQIVNDFQKGDIAEGYSVSREKKESFPLTVTSAQKNPTAFYLCASSRGGHLFQETQYFGPGTRLLVL.

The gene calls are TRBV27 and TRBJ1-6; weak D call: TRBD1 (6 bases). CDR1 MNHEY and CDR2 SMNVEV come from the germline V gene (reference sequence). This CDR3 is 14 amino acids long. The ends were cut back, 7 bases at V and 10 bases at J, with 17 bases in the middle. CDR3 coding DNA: TGTGCCAGCACTTACAGGGAGGGTCGATCACCCCTCCACTTT. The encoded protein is CASTYREGRSPLHF.

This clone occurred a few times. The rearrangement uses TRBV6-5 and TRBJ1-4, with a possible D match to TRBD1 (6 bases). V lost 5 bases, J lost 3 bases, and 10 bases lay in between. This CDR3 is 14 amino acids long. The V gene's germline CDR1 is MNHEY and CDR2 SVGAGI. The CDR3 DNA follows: TGTGCCAGCAGTCGCGACAGGTCTAATGAAAAACTGTTTTTT. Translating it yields CASSRDRSNEKLFF.

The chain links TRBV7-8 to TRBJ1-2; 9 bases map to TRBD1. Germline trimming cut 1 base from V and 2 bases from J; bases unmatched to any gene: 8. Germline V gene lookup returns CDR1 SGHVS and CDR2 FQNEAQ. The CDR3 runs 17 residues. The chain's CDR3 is CASSLGRTGAWNYGYTF. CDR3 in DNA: TGTGCCAGCAGCTTAGGTCGGACAGGGGCGTGGAACTATGGCTACACCTTC.

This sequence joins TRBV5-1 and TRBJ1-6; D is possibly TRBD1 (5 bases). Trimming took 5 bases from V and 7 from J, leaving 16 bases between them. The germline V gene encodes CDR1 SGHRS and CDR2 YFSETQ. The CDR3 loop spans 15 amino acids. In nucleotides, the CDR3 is TGCGCCAGCAGGGTTGCGGGGGTTATGAATTCACCCCTCCACTTT. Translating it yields CASRVAGVMNSPLHF. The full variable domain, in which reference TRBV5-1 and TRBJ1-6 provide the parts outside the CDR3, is KAGVTQTPRYLIKTRGQQVTLSCSPISGHRSVSWYQQTPGQGLQFLFEYFSETQRNKGNFPGRFSGRQFSNSRSEMNVSTLELGDSALYLCASRVAGVMNSPLHFGNGTRLTVT.

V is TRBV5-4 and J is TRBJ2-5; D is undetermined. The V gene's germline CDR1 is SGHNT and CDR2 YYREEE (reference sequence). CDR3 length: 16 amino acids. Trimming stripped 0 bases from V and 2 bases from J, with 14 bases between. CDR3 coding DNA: TGTGCCAGCAGCTTGGGTGGTTCGTATAATCAAGAGACCCAGTACTTC. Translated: CASSLGGSYNQETQYF.

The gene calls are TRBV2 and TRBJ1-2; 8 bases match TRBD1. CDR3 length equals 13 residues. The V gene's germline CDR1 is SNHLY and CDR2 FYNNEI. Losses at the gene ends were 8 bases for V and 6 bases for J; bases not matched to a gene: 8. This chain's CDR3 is CASPAGGADGYTF. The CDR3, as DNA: TGTGCCAGCCCGGCAGGGGGCGCGGATGGCTACACCTTC.

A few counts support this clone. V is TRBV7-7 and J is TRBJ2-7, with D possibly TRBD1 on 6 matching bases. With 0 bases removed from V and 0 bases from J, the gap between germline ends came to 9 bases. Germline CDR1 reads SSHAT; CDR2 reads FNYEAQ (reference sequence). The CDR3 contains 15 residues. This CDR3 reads CASSLATGSSYEQYF. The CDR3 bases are TGTGCCAGCAGCTTAGCAACAGGGAGCTCCTACGAGCAGTACTTC.

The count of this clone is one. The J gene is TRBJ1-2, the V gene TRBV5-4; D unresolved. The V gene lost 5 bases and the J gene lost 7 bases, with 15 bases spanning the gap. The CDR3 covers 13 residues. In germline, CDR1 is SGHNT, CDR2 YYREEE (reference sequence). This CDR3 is CASSPEAGVGYTF. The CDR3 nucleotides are TGTGCCAGCAGTCCCGAAGCGGGAGTTGGCTACACCTTC.

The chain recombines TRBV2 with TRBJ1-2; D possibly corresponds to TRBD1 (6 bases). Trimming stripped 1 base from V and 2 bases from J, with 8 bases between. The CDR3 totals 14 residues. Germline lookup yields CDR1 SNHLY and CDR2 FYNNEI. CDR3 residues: CASSEGGHNYGYTF. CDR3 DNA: TGTGCCAGCAGTGAAGGGGGGCACAACTATGGCTACACCTTC.

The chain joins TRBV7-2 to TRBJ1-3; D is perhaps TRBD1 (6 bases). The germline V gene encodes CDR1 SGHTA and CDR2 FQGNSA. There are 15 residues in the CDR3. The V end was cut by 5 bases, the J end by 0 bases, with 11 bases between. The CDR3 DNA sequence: TGTGCCAGCAGCCCCCAGGGGACCTCTGGAAACACCATATATTTT. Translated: CASSPQGTSGNTIYF.

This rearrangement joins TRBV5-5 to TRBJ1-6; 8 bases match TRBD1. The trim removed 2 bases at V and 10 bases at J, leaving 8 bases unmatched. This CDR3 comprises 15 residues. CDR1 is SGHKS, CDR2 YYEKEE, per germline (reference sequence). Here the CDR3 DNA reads TGTGCCAGCAGCTTACCAGGACAGGGAAACTCACCCCTCCACTTT. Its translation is CASSLPGQGNSPLHF.

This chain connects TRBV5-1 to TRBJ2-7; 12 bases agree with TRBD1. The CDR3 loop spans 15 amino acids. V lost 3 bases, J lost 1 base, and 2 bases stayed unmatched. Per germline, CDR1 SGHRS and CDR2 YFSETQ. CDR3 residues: CASSWGQGASYEQYF. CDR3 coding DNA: TGCGCCAGCAGCTGGGGACAGGGGGCTTCCTACGAGCAGTACTTC.

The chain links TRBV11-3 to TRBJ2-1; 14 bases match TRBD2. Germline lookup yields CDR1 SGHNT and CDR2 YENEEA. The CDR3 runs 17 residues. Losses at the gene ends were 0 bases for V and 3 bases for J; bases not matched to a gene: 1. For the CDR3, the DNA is TGTGCCAGCAGCTTAGATGGGACTAGCGGGAGCTACAATGAGCAGTTCTTC. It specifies CASSLDGTSGSYNEQFF. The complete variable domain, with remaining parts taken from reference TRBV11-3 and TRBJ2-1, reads EAGVVQSPRYKIIEKKQPVAFWCNPISGHNTLYWYLQNLGQGPELLIRYENEEAVDDSQLPKDRFSAERLKGVDSTLKIQPAELGDSAVYLCASSLDGTSGSYNEQFFGPGTRLTVL.

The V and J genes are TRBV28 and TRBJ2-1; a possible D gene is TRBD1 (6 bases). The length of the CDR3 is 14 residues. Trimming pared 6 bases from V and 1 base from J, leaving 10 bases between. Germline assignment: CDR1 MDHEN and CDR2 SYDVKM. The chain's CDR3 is CASRSGTSYNEQFF. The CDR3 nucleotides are TGTGCCAGCAGGTCCGGGACATCCTACAATGAGCAGTTCTTC.

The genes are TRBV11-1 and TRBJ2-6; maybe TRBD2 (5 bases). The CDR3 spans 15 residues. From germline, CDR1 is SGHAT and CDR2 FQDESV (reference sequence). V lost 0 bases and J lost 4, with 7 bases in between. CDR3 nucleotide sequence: TGTGCCAGCAGCTTAGCCGGGGTAGGGGCCAACGTCCTGACTTTC. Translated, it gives CASSLAGVGANVLTF.

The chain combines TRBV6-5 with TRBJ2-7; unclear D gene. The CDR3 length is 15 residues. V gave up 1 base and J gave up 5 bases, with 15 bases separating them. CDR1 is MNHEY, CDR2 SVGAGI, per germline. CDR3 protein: CASSYLGSSRHEQYF. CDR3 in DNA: TGTGCCAGCAGTTACTTGGGGTCATCACGGCACGAGCAGTACTTC.